This TCR beta chain was observed in a study of metastatic and nonmetastatic thyroid tumors. Study overall: Across blood and tumor or nodule tissue, repertoires from malignant and benign thyroid patients were compared with one another. Study-level findings and limits: It was reportedly found that TCR beta diversity was significantly higher in malignant thyroid tumors than in benign nodules, a difference seen in both blood and tumor samples.

Original processing notes: Using the CDR3 differences seen across clinicopathological groups, the authors built a distant-metastasis classifier for papillary thyroid cancer, which was meant to discriminate distant-metastatic patients. TCRdb re-called the PCR reads through MiXCR. Here the V and J calls rest on TCRdb's processing, not on the authors' analysis. The data hold over 10,000 clones, with around an eighth observed a single time. CDR1 and CDR2 from the germline V gene are SGHRS and YFSETQ. Trimming cost V 6 bases and J 3 bases, with 13 bases left between them. The CDR3 covers 14 residues. This clone was detected ten times or more. What it binds is unknown. No patient had received any treatment before thyroid surgery.

The sequence was obtained from a female donor with papillary thyroid cancer or a benign thyroid nodule (not recorded which). Some clones in this sample may be carry-over from other donors' samples. The sequencing input was blood. The chain carries TRBV5-1 and TRBJ2-1; D possibly corresponds to TRBD2 (5 bases). The CDR3 spells CASTRRGNYNEQFF. The CDR3 DNA reads as TGCGCCAGCACCCGGAGAGGGAACTACAATGAGCAGTTCTTC.